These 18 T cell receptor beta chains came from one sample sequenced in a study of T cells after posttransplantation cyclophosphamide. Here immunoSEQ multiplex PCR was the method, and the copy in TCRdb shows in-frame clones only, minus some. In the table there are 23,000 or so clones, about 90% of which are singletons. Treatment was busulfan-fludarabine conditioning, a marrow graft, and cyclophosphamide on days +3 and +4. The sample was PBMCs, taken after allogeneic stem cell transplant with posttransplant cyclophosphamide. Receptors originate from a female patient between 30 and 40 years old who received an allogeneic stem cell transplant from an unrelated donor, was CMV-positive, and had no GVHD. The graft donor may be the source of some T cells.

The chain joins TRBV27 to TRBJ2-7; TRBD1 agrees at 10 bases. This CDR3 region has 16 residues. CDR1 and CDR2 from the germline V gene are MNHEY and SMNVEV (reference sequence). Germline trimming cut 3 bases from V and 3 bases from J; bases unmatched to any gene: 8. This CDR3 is CASSFTGTGVHYEQYF. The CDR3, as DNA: TGTGCCAGCAGTTTTACCGGGACAGGGGTTCACTACGAGCAGTACTTC.

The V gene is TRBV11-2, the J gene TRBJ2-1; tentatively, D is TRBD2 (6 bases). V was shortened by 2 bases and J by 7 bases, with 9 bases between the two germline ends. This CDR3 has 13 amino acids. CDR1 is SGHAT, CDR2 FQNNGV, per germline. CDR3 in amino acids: CASSLIGGNEQFF. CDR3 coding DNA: TGTGCCAGCAGCTTAATCGGGGGTAATGAGCAGTTCTTC.

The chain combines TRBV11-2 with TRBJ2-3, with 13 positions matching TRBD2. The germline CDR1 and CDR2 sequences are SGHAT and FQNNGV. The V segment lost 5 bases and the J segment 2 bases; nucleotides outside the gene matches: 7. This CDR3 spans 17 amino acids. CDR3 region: CASSHPGLAGVTDTQYF. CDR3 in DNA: TGTGCCAGCAGCCACCCAGGACTAGCGGGGGTCACAGATACGCAGTATTTT.

CDR3 bases: TGCGCCAGCAGCTTGGAGGTTGCGTCCCGGGACAGGGGGTGGGGGTGGAATGAGCAGTTCTTC. Encoded protein: CASSLEVASRDRGWGWNEQFF. V usage is TRBV5-1 and J usage is TRBJ2-1; 11 positions match TRBD1. CDR1 and CDR2 from the germline V gene are SGHRS and YFSETQ. The CDR3 sequence is 21 residues long. J was trimmed by 7 bases and V by 0 bases; bases with no gene match: 21. The variable domain in full, with the rest retrieved from reference TRBV5-1 and TRBJ2-1, is KAGVTQTPRYLIKTRGQQVTLSCSPISGHRSVSWYQQTPGQGLQFLFEYFSETQRNKGNFPGRFSGRQFSNSRSEMNVSTLELGDSALYLCASSLEVASRDRGWGWNEQFFGPGTRLTVL.

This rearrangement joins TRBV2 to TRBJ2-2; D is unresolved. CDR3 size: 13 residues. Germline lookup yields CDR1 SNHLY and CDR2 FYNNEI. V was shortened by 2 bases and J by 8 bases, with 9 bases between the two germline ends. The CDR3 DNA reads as TGTGCCAGCAGTGAAACAGTCGTGGGGGAGCTGTTTTTT. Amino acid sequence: CASSETVVGELFF.

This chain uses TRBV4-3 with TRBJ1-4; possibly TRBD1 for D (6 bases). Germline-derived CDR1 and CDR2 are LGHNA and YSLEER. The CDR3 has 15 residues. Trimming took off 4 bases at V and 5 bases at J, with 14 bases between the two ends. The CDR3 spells CASSPTVQGNEKLFF. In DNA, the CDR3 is TGCGCCAGCAGCCCGACGGTGCAGGGGAATGAAAAACTGTTTTTT.

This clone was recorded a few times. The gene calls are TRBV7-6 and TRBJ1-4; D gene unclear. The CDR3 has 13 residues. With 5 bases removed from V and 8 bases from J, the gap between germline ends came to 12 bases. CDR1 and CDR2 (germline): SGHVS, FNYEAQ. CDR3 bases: TGTGCCAGCAGCCACCGGGGTGAGGAAAAACTGTTTTTT. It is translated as CASSHRGEEKLFF.

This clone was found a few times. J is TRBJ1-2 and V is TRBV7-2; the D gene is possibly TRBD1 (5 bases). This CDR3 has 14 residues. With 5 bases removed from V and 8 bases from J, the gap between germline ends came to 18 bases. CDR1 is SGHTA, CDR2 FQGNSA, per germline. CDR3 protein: CASSLDSYQRGYTF. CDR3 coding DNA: TGTGCCAGCAGCCTTGACAGTTATCAGCGCGGCTACACCTTC.

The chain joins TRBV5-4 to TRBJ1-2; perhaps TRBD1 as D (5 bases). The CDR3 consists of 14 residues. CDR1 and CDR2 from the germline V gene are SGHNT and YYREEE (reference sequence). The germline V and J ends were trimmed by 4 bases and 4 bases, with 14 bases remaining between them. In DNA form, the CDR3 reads TGTGCCAGCAGCAGGTGGGGGGTCGGCTATGGCTACACCTTC. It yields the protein CASSRWGVGYGYTF.

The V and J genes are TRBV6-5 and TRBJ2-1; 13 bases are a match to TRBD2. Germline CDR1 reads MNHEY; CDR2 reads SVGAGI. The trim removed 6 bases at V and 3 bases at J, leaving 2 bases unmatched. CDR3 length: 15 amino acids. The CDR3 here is CASRGTSGIYNEQFF. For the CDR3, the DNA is TGTGCCAGCAGGGGGACTAGCGGGATCTACAATGAGCAGTTCTTC.

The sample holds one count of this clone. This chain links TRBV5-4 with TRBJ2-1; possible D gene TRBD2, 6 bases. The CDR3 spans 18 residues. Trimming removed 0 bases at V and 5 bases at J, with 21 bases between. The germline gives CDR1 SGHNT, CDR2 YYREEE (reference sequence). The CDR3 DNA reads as TGTGCCAGCAGCTTGGCCTTGGTGGGGCTAGCGATCGACAATGAGCAGTTCTTC. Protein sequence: CASSLALVGLAIDNEQFF.

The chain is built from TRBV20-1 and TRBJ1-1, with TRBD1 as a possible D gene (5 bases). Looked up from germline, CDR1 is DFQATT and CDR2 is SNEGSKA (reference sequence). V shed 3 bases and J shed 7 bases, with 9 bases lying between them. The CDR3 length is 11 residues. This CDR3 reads CSASRTSEAFF. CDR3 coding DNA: TGCAGTGCTAGTAGGACAAGTGAAGCTTTCTTT.

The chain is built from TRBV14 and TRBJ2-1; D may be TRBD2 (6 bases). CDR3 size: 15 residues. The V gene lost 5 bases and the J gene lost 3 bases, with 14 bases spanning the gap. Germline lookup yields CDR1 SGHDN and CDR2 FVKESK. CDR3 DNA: TGTGCCAGCAGCGACCTGGGGCGGGACTACAATGAGCAGTTCTTC. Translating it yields CASSDLGRDYNEQFF. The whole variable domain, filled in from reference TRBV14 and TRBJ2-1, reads EAGVTQFPSHSVIEKGQTVTLRCDPISGHDNLYWYRRVMGKEIKFLLHFVKESKQDESGMPNNRFLAERTGGTYSTLKVQPAELEDSGVYFCASSDLGRDYNEQFFGPGTRLTVL.

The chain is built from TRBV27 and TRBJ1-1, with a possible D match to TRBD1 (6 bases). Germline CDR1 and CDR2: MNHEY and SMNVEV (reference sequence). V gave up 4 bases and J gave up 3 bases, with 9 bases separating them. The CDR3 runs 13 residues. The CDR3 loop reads CASSYRADTEAFF. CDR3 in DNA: TGTGCCAGCAGTTACAGGGCGGACACTGAAGCTTTCTTT.

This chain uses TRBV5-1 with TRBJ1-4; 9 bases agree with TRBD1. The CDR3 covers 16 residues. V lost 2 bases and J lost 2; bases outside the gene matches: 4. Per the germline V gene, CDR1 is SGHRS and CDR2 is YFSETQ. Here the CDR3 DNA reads TGCGCCAGCAGCTTAGGACAGGGGTCGACTAATGAAAAACTGTTTTTT. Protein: CASSLGQGSTNEKLFF.

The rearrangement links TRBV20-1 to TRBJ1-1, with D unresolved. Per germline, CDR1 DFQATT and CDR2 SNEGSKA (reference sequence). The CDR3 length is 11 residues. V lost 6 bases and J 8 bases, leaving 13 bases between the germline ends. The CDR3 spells CSAGPSGEAFF. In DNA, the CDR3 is TGCAGTGCCGGACCCTCGGGGGAAGCTTTCTTT.

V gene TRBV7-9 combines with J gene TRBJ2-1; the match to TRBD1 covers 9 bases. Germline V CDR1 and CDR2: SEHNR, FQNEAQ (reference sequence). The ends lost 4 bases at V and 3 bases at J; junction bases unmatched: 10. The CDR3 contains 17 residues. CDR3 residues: CASSSTLGDRVYNEQFF. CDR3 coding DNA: TGTGCCAGCAGCTCCACCCTAGGGGACAGGGTCTACAATGAGCAGTTCTTC.

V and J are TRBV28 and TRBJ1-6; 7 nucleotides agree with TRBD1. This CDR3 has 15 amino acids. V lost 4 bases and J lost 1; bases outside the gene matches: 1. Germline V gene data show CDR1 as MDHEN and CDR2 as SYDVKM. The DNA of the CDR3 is TGTGCCAGCAGTTCCAGGGGGTCCTATAATTCACCCCTCCACTTT. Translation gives CASSSRGSYNSPLHF.